The 21 T cell receptor beta chains below were found in one sample sequenced in a study of shared clonotypes between healthy human individuals. Data came from immunoSEQ multiplex PCR; TCRdb stores just in-frame clones and leaves some out. The sample includes about 2.3 million clones, 85% to 95% of them seen just once. Sequenced input: naive CD4+ T cells from PBMCs. Subset indicated: CD45RA+ positively selected. The receptor set was obtained from a man younger than 35 in good health. Some clones in this sample may be carry-over from other donors' samples.

The chain uses TRBV6-5 and TRBJ1-2; D is uncertain. Per germline, CDR1 MNHEY and CDR2 SVGAGI. Trimming shortened V by 6 bases and J by 6 bases, and 11 bases separated the two germline ends. This CDR3 has 12 residues. The CDR3 protein is CASSIGLNGYTF. CDR3 in DNA: TGTGCCAGCAGCATCGGGTTGAATGGCTACACCTTC.

V usage is TRBV14 and J usage is TRBJ2-5, with unresolved D. The CDR3 has 13 amino acids. The V gene's germline CDR1 is SGHDN and CDR2 FVKESK. V lost 2 bases and J 0 bases, leaving 4 bases between the germline ends. The CDR3 nucleotides read TGTGCCAGCAGCCAACCCAACCAAGAGACCCAGTACTTC. Encoded protein: CASSQPNQETQYF.

This chain joins TRBV5-8 and TRBJ2-3, with no clear D. In germline, CDR1 is SGHTS, CDR2 YDEGEE. This CDR3 has 15 residues. Trimming removed 0 bases at V and 4 bases at J, with 12 bases between. The CDR3 DNA reads TGTGCCAGCAGCTTGGGGGCCCTGAAGCCAGATACGCAGTATTTT. Its translation: CASSLGALKPDTQYF. Variable domain in full (rest from reference TRBV5-8 and TRBJ2-3): EAGVTQSPTHLIKTRGQQATLRCSPISGHTSVYWYQQALGLGLQFLLWYDEGEERNRGNFPPRFSGRQFPNYSSELNVNALELEDSALYLCASSLGALKPDTQYFGPGTRLTVL.

The chain is built from TRBV7-2 and TRBJ1-2; D is unclear. With 5 bases removed from V and 0 bases from J, the gap between germline ends came to 13 bases. Per the germline V gene, CDR1 is SGHTA and CDR2 is FQGNSA. The CDR3 covers 15 residues. DNA for the CDR3: TGTGCCAGCAGCCAGACCCACCCGCCTAACTATGGCTACACCTTC. This encodes CASSQTHPPNYGYTF.

The V gene is TRBV28, the J gene TRBJ2-1, with D perhaps TRBD2 (7 bases). Germline values: CDR1 MDHEN, CDR2 SYDVKM. Trimming left V 8 bases short and J 0 bases short, with 14 bases between. The CDR3 is made up of 15 amino acids. The CDR3 spells CASLGGGSSYNEQFF. CDR3 coding DNA: TGTGCCAGCCTTGGGGGCGGGAGCTCCTACAATGAGCAGTTCTTC.

The chain is built from TRBV11-2 and TRBJ2-3, with D possibly TRBD2 on 6 matching bases. CDR3 length: 17 amino acids. Germline CDR1 and CDR2: SGHAT and FQNNGV. Trimming left V 6 bases short and J 2 bases short, with 21 bases between. CDR3 in DNA: TGTGCCAGCAGTACGAGTTTTAAGGGAGGCCCCACAGATACGCAGTATTTT. It is translated as CASSTSFKGGPTDTQYF.

This sequence joins TRBV7-9 and TRBJ2-4; no clear D gene. The germline gives CDR1 SEHNR, CDR2 FQNEAQ (reference sequence). The ends were cut back, 1 base at V and 5 bases at J, with 3 bases in the middle. The CDR3 extends over 12 amino acids. CDR3 DNA sequence: TGTGCCAGCAGCTTAGTAGAAAACATTCAGTACTTC. It codes for CASSLVENIQYF.

The chain links TRBV6-4 to TRBJ2-5; 7 nucleotides line up with TRBD2. The germline V gene encodes CDR1 MRHNA and CDR2 SNTAGT. The CDR3 extends over 14 amino acids. V shed 6 bases and J 1 base; nucleotides not matched to a gene: 5. The CDR3: CASSLLAIQETQYF. In DNA form, the CDR3 reads TGTGCCAGCAGCCTACTAGCGATCCAAGAGACCCAGTACTTC.

V usage is TRBV18 and J usage is TRBJ1-4; D gene unclear. Germline values: CDR1 KGHSH, CDR2 LQKENI. The CDR3 consists of 15 residues. Trimming took off 6 bases at V and 5 bases at J, with 16 bases between the two ends. The CDR3, as DNA: TGTGCCAGCTCCCTACTGGGAGGTGGGAATGAAAAACTGTTTTTT. Amino acids: CASSLLGGGNEKLFF.

The rearrangement uses TRBV5-1 and TRBJ2-3; D is ambiguous. CDR3 length: 14 residues. Trimming cost V 4 bases and J 0 bases, with 9 bases left between them. Germline V CDR1 and CDR2: SGHRS, YFSETQ. The CDR3 sequence: CASSASGSTDTQYF. CDR3 nucleotides: TGCGCCAGCAGCGCCTCTGGGAGCACAGATACGCAGTATTTT.

The chain recombines TRBV7-9 with TRBJ2-3; D not certain. Germline CDR1 reads SEHNR; CDR2 reads FQNEAQ (reference sequence). The CDR3 sequence is 17 residues long. V lost 4 bases, J lost 2 bases, and 19 bases lay in between. CDR3 sequence reads: CASSSYSGPTYTDTQYF. DNA for the CDR3: TGTGCCAGCAGCTCCTATTCGGGTCCTACTTACACAGATACGCAGTATTTT. Full variable domain (remainder filled in from reference TRBV7-9 and TRBJ2-3): DTGVSQNPRHKITKRGQNVTFRCDPISEHNRLYWYRQTLGQGPEFLTYFQNEAQLEKSRLLSDRFSAERPKGSFSTLEIQRTEQGDSAMYLCASSSYSGPTYTDTQYFGPGTRLTVL.

The chain couples TRBV7-8 to TRBJ2-7; 11 nucleotides match TRBD1. With V trimmed by 3 bases and J by 4 bases, 5 bases remained unmatched. The CDR3 covers 15 residues. Per the germline V gene, CDR1 is SGHVS and CDR2 is FQNEAQ. CDR3 nucleotide sequence: TGTGCCAGCAGCTTTCTCGGGACAGGGGGTTACGAGCAGTACTTC. It encodes CASSFLGTGGYEQYF.

The chain combines TRBV27 with TRBJ1-2, with D hard to call. This CDR3 region has 15 residues. Germline CDR1 reads MNHEY; CDR2 reads SMNVEV (reference sequence). V gave up 5 bases and J gave up 0 bases, with 13 bases separating them. Here the CDR3 reads CASSRIGQSNYGYTF. The CDR3 DNA reads TGTGCCAGCAGTAGGATTGGGCAGTCTAACTATGGCTACACCTTC.

The CDR3 loop is CASSPRTGRGNEQFF. As DNA, the CDR3 is TGTGCCAGCTCACCGCGGACAGGGAGGGGAAATGAGCAGTTCTTC. J is TRBJ2-1 and V is TRBV18; the D gene is possibly TRBD1 (8 bases). V gave up 3 bases and J gave up 7 bases, with 16 bases separating them. The CDR3 length is 15 residues. Germline CDR1 is KGHSH and CDR2 is LQKENI.

Concerning this clone itself: This sample includes further DNA sequences coding for the same CDR3. The chain employs TRBV6-5 and TRBJ1-1; a weak D match, TRBD1 (5 bases). From germline, CDR1 is MNHEY and CDR2 SVGAGI. The V end lost 6 bases, the J end lost 5 bases, and 7 bases lay between the germline ends. The CDR3 loop spans 11 amino acids. CDR3 bases: TGTGCCAGCAGAAGGGGAACTGAAGCTTTCTTT. Amino acid sequence: CASRRGTEAFF.

The chain links TRBV18 to TRBJ2-5; 8 bases line up with TRBD1. Germline trimming cut 3 bases from V and 4 bases from J; bases unmatched to any gene: 7. Germline V CDR1 and CDR2: KGHSH, LQKENI. This CDR3 contains 15 residues. The CDR3 reads CASSPDLRGPETQYF. The CDR3 DNA follows: TGTGCCAGCTCACCGGATCTCAGGGGGCCAGAGACCCAGTACTTC.

The chain links TRBV6-1 to TRBJ2-7, with 8 bases identical to TRBD2. CDR3 size: 15 residues. The germline V gene has CDR1 MNHNS and CDR2 SASEGT. J gave up 0 bases and V 5 bases, and 6 bases lay outside the gene matches. The CDR3 coding sequence is TGTGCCAGCAGTTCCCGGCGGGGGGACTCCTACGAGCAGTACTTC. Its protein is CASSSRRGDSYEQYF.

The chain joins TRBV10-3 to TRBJ1-5, with no clear D. Germline V gene data show CDR1 as ENHRY and CDR2 as SYGVKD. This CDR3 contains 13 residues. V was clipped by 8 bases and J by 4 bases, with 12 bases between them. In DNA form, the CDR3 reads TGTGCCATCGCCGCCGGAGGGAATCAGCCCCAGCATTTT. It translates to CAIAAGGNQPQHF.

There are a few counts of this clone. CDR3 coding DNA: TGTGCCAGCAGCTTGTCAGGTTTTAACACTGAAGCTTTCTTT. The encoded protein is CASSLSGFNTEAFF. The chain links TRBV11-3 to TRBJ1-1, with D hard to call. This CDR3 has 14 residues. CDR1 and CDR2 (germline): SGHNT, YENEEA. V gave up 3 bases and J gave up 2 bases, with 10 bases separating them.

The gene calls are TRBV2 and TRBJ2-6, with D uncertain. The CDR3 is 13 residues long. V was trimmed by 9 bases and J by 4 bases, leaving 10 bases between them. Looked up from germline, CDR1 is SNHLY and CDR2 is FYNNEI. The CDR3 nucleotides read TGTGCCAGTAGGGTGGCCGGGGCCAACGTCCTGACTTTC. Residues: CASRVAGANVLTF.

CDR3: CASSLVQSYEQYF. DNA of the CDR3: TGTGCCAGCAGCTTAGTTCAGTCCTACGAGCAGTACTTC. The V call is TRBV5-6, the J call TRBJ2-7; D is uncertain. V dropped 2 bases and J dropped 1 base, with 7 bases sitting between them. Germline values: CDR1 SGHDT, CDR2 YYEEEE. The CDR3 is made up of 13 amino acids.